A single sample is the source of the 32 T cell receptor beta chains below, sequenced in a study of cytomegalovirus exposure and HLA in healthy donors. The PCR employed 60 Vbeta primers together with 13 Jbeta primers. Profiled with immunoSEQ multiplex PCR; TCRdb holds only in-frame clones, not every one. This sample has approximately 190,000 clones, with about 83% found just once. Source material: PBMCs. These receptors were collected from a man aged 35 to 55 in good health and CMV-seropositive.

The chain carries TRBV6-5 and TRBJ1-5; TRBD1 agrees at 7 bases. V shed 0 bases and J 4 bases; nucleotides not matched to a gene: 3. Germline V gives CDR1 MNHEY, CDR2 SVGAGI. The CDR3 runs to 15 residues. The CDR3 DNA is TGTGCCAGCAGTTACTCTGGGACAGATAATCAGCCCCAGCATTTT. Residues: CASSYSGTDNQPQHF.

The chain is built from TRBV5-1 and TRBJ2-5; 9 nucleotides align to TRBD1. The J call may not be correct, given that the DNA end is closer to TRBJ2-7. Germline V gives CDR1 SGHRS, CDR2 YFSETQ. This CDR3 is built from 16 residues. For the CDR3, the DNA is TGCGCCAGCAGCTTGGACCCACAGGGGGCGCAGTACGAGCAGTACTTC. Translation: CASSLDPQGAQYEQYF.

The chain employs TRBV7-3 and TRBJ2-1; a possible D gene is TRBD1 (6 bases). Germline-derived CDR1 and CDR2 are SGHTA and FQGTGA. The V gene lost 7 bases and the J gene lost 1 base, with 14 bases spanning the gap. The CDR3 has 15 residues. CDR3: CASKRGSGSYNEQFF. CDR3 coding DNA: TGTGCCAGCAAAAGGGGGAGCGGTTCCTACAATGAGCAGTTCTTC.

This rearrangement joins TRBV18 to TRBJ2-1, with TRBD2 as a possible D gene (7 bases). The CDR3 length is 17 residues. The germline V gene has CDR1 KGHSH and CDR2 LQKENI. Trimming removed 0 bases at V and 2 bases at J, with 14 bases between. In nucleotides, the CDR3 is TGTGCCAGCTCACCACCAGGGGGGGACATAACCTACAATGAGCAGTTCTTC. Its translation: CASSPPGGDITYNEQFF.

The chain is built from TRBV6-5 and TRBJ2-7; 9 nucleotides match TRBD1. Germline loops: CDR1 MNHEY, CDR2 SVGAGI. V was pared by 6 bases and J by 4 bases, with 7 bases of the junction left unmatched. CDR3 length: 14 residues. The CDR3: CASSPPGQGYEQYF. CDR3 sequence (DNA): TGTGCCAGCAGCCCACCGGGACAGGGTTACGAGCAGTACTTC.

This chain links TRBV10-3 with TRBJ1-4; 12 positions agree with TRBD1. The ends lost 2 bases at V and 8 bases at J; junction bases unmatched: 9. CDR3 length equals 17 residues. Germline CDR1 reads ENHRY; CDR2 reads SYGVKD. CDR3 loop: CAISETGTGGAGEKLFF. The CDR3 nucleotides are TGTGCCATCAGTGAGACCGGGACAGGGGGCGCAGGGGAAAAACTGTTTTTT.

J is TRBJ1-2 and V is TRBV15; possible D gene TRBD1, 6 bases. Germline CDR1 and CDR2: LNHNV and YYDKDF (reference sequence). Trimming stripped 3 bases from V and 5 bases from J, with 13 bases between. The CDR3 totals 14 residues. This CDR3 reads CATSRARTDYGYTF. The CDR3 region has the DNA TGTGCCACCAGCAGGGCTAGGACAGATTATGGCTACACCTTC.

The chain links TRBV6-1 to TRBJ1-1; D is uncertain. The V gene's germline CDR1 is MNHNS and CDR2 SASEGT. Between the trimmed V and J ends, which lost 2 bases and 3 bases, there was a span of 4 bases. This CDR3 is built from 12 residues. CDR3 sequence: CASSEFDTEAFF. In DNA, the CDR3 is TGTGCCAGCAGTGAATTCGACACTGAAGCTTTCTTT.

J is TRBJ2-5 and V is TRBV2, with D possibly matching TRBD2 (5 bases). This CDR3 is 12 amino acids long. Germline CDR1 reads SNHLY; CDR2 reads FYNNEI. Trimming removed 8 bases from V and 1 base from J, with 8 bases in between. CDR3 region: CASGGFQETQYF. CDR3 coding DNA: TGTGCCAGCGGCGGGTTCCAAGAGACCCAGTACTTC. Using reference TRBV2 and TRBJ2-5 for the parts outside the CDR3, the full variable domain is EPEVTQTPSHQVTQMGQEVILRCVPISNHLYFYWYRQILGQKVEFLVSFYNNEISEKSEIFDDQFSVERPDGSNFTLKIRSTKLEDSAMYFCASGGFQETQYFGPGTRLLVL.

The gene calls are TRBV6-4 and TRBJ1-5; 7 bases line up with TRBD1. V was pared by 4 bases and J by 5 bases, with 5 bases of the junction left unmatched. CDR1 is MRHNA, CDR2 SNTAGT, per germline. CDR3 length: 14 residues. For the CDR3, the DNA is TGTGCCAGCAGTGGAGGGGGCGAGGATCAGCCCCAGCATTTT. It encodes CASSGGGEDQPQHF.

V and J are TRBV5-1 and TRBJ2-7; 9 bases agree with TRBD1. Germline CDR1 reads SGHRS; CDR2 reads YFSETQ. The V and J ends lost 0 bases and 7 bases, in that order; junction bases with no gene match: 5. The CDR3 has 14 amino acids. The CDR3 loop reads CASSLGTGAGEQYF. The CDR3 region has the DNA TGCGCCAGCAGCTTGGGGACAGGGGCGGGAGAGCAGTACTTC.

The CDR3: CASSVAERTDTQYF. DNA of the CDR3: TGTGCCAGCAGCGTAGCGGAGCGCACAGATACGCAGTATTTT. The chain employs TRBV9 and TRBJ2-3; D unclear. V dropped 0 bases and J dropped 1 base, with 6 bases sitting between them. Germline V gene data show CDR1 as SGDLS and CDR2 as YYNGEE. This CDR3 contains 14 residues.

The V gene is TRBV19, the J gene TRBJ1-3; D possibly corresponds to TRBD1 (5 bases). The CDR3 loop spans 15 amino acids. The germline V gene encodes CDR1 LNHDA and CDR2 SQIVND (reference sequence). V was cut by 5 bases and J by 2 bases, with 13 bases left in between. The CDR3 sequence is CASSLLQGAGNTIYF. DNA of the CDR3: TGTGCCAGTAGTTTACTTCAGGGTGCTGGAAACACCATATATTTT. The whole variable domain, filled in from reference TRBV19 and TRBJ1-3, reads DGGITQSPKYLFRKEGQNVTLSCEQNLNHDAMYWYRQDPGQGLRLIYYSQIVNDFQKGDIAEGYSVSREKKESFPLTVTSAQKNPTAFYLCASSLLQGAGNTIYFGEGSWLTVV.

This clone occurred a few times. The J gene is TRBJ2-3, the V gene TRBV13, with 12 positions matching TRBD2. Looked up from germline, CDR1 is PRHDT and CDR2 is FYEKMQ (reference sequence). This CDR3 has 20 amino acids. Losses at the gene ends were 1 base for V and 0 bases for J; bases not matched to a gene: 11. CDR3 residues: CASSLAGSPGTSGSTDTQYF. Here the CDR3 DNA reads TGTGCCAGCAGCTTAGCCGGTTCCCCTGGGACTAGCGGGAGCACAGATACGCAGTATTTT.

The V and J genes are TRBV14 and TRBJ2-5; weak D call: TRBD2 (6 bases). TRBJ2-7 matches the DNA end more closely, so the J call is doubtful. The CDR3 totals 15 residues. The germline V gene encodes CDR1 SGHDN and CDR2 FVKESK. This CDR3 is CASSRAGRKGYEQYF. CDR3 bases: TGTGCCAGCAGCCGGGCGGGAAGGAAGGGGTACGAGCAGTACTTC.

This chain joins TRBV5-8 and TRBJ2-2; D perhaps matches TRBD1 (7 bases). Trimming stripped 0 bases from V and 3 bases from J, with 15 bases between. The CDR3 runs 17 residues. From germline, CDR1 is SGHTS and CDR2 YDEGEE. In nucleotides, the CDR3 is TGTGCCAGCAGCTTGGTGGAGGGGGCTGGGGACACCGGGGAGCTGTTTTTT. It yields the protein CASSLVEGAGDTGELFF. Supplemented by reference TRBV5-8 and TRBJ2-2, the full variable domain reads EAGVTQSPTHLIKTRGQQATLRCSPISGHTSVYWYQQALGLGLQFLLWYDEGEERNRGNFPPRFSGRQFPNYSSELNVNALELEDSALYLCASSLVEGAGDTGELFFGEGSRLTVL.

CDR3 sequence reads: CASSFLGLAVPQFF. The CDR3 nucleotides are TGTGCCAGCAGCTTCCTGGGACTAGCGGTCCCACAGTTCTTC. The V and J genes are TRBV9 and TRBJ2-1, with TRBD2 identical over 11 bases. After removal of 4 bases from V and 13 bases from J, the junction contained 10 bases not matched to a gene. This CDR3 is built from 14 residues. The germline CDR1 and CDR2 sequences are SGDLS and YYNGEE.

The J gene is TRBJ2-5, the V gene TRBV6-5, with 8 nucleotides matching TRBD2. The J segment lost 7 bases and the V segment lost 4 bases, leaving 5 bases of the junction unmatched. The CDR3 is made up of 13 amino acids. Germline V lookup: CDR1 MNHEY, CDR2 SVGAGI. The CDR3 sequence is CASSLLAEGTQYF. The CDR3 region has the DNA TGTGCCAGCAGTTTACTAGCGGAGGGGACCCAGTACTTC.

The rearrangement joins TRBV30 to TRBJ2-3; weak D call: TRBD2 (5 bases). There are 17 residues in the CDR3. Germline V CDR1 and CDR2: GTSNPN, SVGIG (reference sequence). Trimming stripped 0 bases from V and 5 bases from J, with 21 bases between. The CDR3 bases are TGTGCCTGGAGTGTCATGGTCGAGCGCCCTGAGGGAGATACGCAGTATTTT. This gives the protein CAWSVMVERPEGDTQYF.

This chain links TRBV30 with TRBJ1-2, with 7 bases matching TRBD1. Germline assignment: CDR1 GTSNPN and CDR2 SVGIG (reference sequence). The CDR3 consists of 14 residues. With V trimmed by 3 bases and J by 7 bases, 11 bases remained unmatched. The CDR3 loop is CAWRGPGQDSGYTF. CDR3 bases: TGTGCCTGGAGGGGACCAGGACAGGATAGTGGCTACACCTTC.

The CDR3 sequence is CASSLVSTGGNEQFF. In DNA, the CDR3 is TGTGCCAGCAGCTTAGTTTCCACGGGAGGAAATGAGCAGTTCTTC. The chain joins TRBV11-1 to TRBJ2-1, with TRBD2 identical over 7 bases. This CDR3 is built from 15 residues. Germline lookup yields CDR1 SGHAT and CDR2 FQDESV (reference sequence). Unmatched junction bases numbered 7, after V lost 1 base and J lost 7 bases.

The chain combines TRBV7-2 with TRBJ2-5; 7 nucleotides agree with TRBD2. V dropped 7 bases and J dropped 5; count of bases not matched to a gene: 10. Looked up from germline, CDR1 is SGHTA and CDR2 is FQGNSA. The CDR3 spans 14 residues. Here the CDR3 reads CASTLRSGEETQYF. CDR3 nucleotides: TGTGCCAGCACCCTTAGGAGCGGGGAGGAGACCCAGTACTTC.

The chain recombines TRBV6-1 with TRBJ1-2; D remains ambiguous. Germline loops: CDR1 MNHNS, CDR2 SASEGT. There are 12 residues in the CDR3. V lost 5 bases and J 3 bases, leaving 7 bases between the germline ends. CDR3 residues: CASSKRDYGYTF. The CDR3 DNA reads TGTGCCAGCAGTAAGAGGGACTATGGCTACACCTTC.

V gene TRBV30 combines with J gene TRBJ1-6, with TRBD1 identical over 7 bases. V shed 2 bases, J shed 7 bases, and the junction held 11 bases outside the gene matches. Germline V CDR1 and CDR2: GTSNPN, SVGIG (reference sequence). This CDR3 has 16 residues. CDR3 in DNA: TGTGCCTGGAGTCTTCACGCCGAGACAGGGAATTCACCCCTCCACTTT. Its protein is CAWSLHAETGNSPLHF. Full variable domain (missing parts from reference TRBV30 and TRBJ1-6): SQTIHQWPATLVQPVGSPLSLECTVEGTSNPNLYWYRQAAGRGLQLLFYSVGIGQISSEVPQNLSASRPQDRQFILSSKKLLLSDSGFYLCAWSLHAETGNSPLHFGNGTRLTVT.

The CDR3 here is CASSPPSGGRSYEQYF. For the CDR3, the DNA is TGTGCCAGCTCACCACCCTCAGGGGGCAGGTCCTACGAGCAGTACTTC. The V gene is TRBV18, the J gene TRBJ2-7, with TRBD1 matching over 8 bases. The CDR3 sequence is 16 residues long. Unmatched junction bases numbered 5, after V lost 0 bases and J lost 1 base. Germline values: CDR1 KGHSH, CDR2 LQKENI.

The V and J genes are TRBV7-7 and TRBJ1-1; D not resolved. Per the germline V gene, CDR1 is SSHAT and CDR2 is FNYEAQ (reference sequence). Trimming shortened V by 4 bases and J by 1 base, and 7 bases separated the two germline ends. This CDR3 comprises 13 residues. The CDR3 nucleotides read TGTGCCAGCAGCTCTACAGAGAACACTGAAGCTTTCTTT. It is translated as CASSSTENTEAFF.

The table lists this clone with a few counts. This chain uses TRBV6-5 with TRBJ2-1; 8 bases are shared with TRBD2. V was clipped by 10 bases and J by 7 bases; unmatched bases: 12. Germline CDR1 and CDR2: MNHEY and SVGAGI. This CDR3 has 14 residues. The CDR3 region is CATQSGRGVNEQFF. The CDR3, as DNA: TGTGCCACCCAGAGCGGGAGAGGGGTTAATGAGCAGTTCTTC.

The chain has TRBV5-1 and TRBJ2-7, with D perhaps matching TRBD1 (6 bases). V shed 0 bases and J shed 4 bases, with 8 bases lying between them. The CDR3 is made up of 13 amino acids. Germline V gives CDR1 SGHRS, CDR2 YFSETQ. The CDR3 is CASSLGGLYEQYF. The CDR3 DNA sequence: TGCGCCAGCAGCTTGGGGGGGCTGTACGAGCAGTACTTC. The full variable domain, rest sourced from reference TRBV5-1 and TRBJ2-7, is KAGVTQTPRYLIKTRGQQVTLSCSPISGHRSVSWYQQTPGQGLQFLFEYFSETQRNKGNFPGRFSGRQFSNSRSEMNVSTLELGDSALYLCASSLGGLYEQYFGPGTRLTVT.

The V and J genes are TRBV9 and TRBJ1-5; 8 bases are a match to TRBD1. The V segment lost 4 bases and the J segment 0 bases; nucleotides outside the gene matches: 3. The CDR3 is made up of 15 amino acids. Germline CDR1 and CDR2: SGDLS and YYNGEE. CDR3 DNA: TGTGCCAGCAGCACGGGACAGGTTAGCAATCAGCCCCAGCATTTT. Encoded protein: CASSTGQVSNQPQHF.

The chain combines TRBV5-6 with TRBJ2-7, with 11 bases fitting TRBD1. V trimming: 5 bases; J trimming: 4 bases; junction bases outside the gene matches: 5. Germline V gene lookup returns CDR1 SGHDT and CDR2 YYEEEE. The CDR3 is 14 residues long. The chain's CDR3 is CASREGQGGYEQYF. CDR3 sequence (DNA): TGTGCCAGCAGGGAGGGACAGGGGGGTTACGAGCAGTACTTC.

V usage is TRBV11-3 and J usage is TRBJ2-1; TRBD2 aligns across 7 bases. The germline CDR1 and CDR2 sequences are SGHNT and YENEEA. The length of the CDR3 is 14 residues. V was pared by 0 bases and J by 4 bases, with 0 bases of the junction left unmatched. The CDR3 loop reads CASSLDSGYNEQFF. The CDR3 DNA reads as TGTGCCAGCAGCTTAGATAGCGGGTACAATGAGCAGTTCTTC.

V gene TRBV10-3 combines with J gene TRBJ1-6, with D possibly matching TRBD1 (5 bases). CDR1 and CDR2 from the germline V gene are ENHRY and SYGVKD. V lost 0 bases and J 10 bases, leaving 7 bases between the germline ends. The CDR3 is 13 amino acids. DNA of the CDR3: TGTGCCATCAGTGAGTCGACAGCCTCACCCCTCCACTTT. Protein: CAISESTASPLHF.